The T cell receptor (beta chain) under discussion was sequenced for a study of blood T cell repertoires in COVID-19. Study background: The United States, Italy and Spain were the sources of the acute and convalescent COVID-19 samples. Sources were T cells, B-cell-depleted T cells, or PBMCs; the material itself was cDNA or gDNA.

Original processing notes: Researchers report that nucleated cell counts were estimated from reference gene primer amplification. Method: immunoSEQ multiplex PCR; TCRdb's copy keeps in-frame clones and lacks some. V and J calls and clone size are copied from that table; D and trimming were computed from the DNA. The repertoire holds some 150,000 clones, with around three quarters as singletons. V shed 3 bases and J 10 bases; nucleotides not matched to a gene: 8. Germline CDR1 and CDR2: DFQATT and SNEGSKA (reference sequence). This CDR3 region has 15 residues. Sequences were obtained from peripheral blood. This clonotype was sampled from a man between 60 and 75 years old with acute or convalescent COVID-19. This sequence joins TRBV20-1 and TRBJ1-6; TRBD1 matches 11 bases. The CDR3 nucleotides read TGCAGTGCTAGTGGAAGGACAGGGGGCGACTCACCCCTCCACTTT. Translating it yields CSASGRTGGDSPLHF.